This T cell receptor (beta chain) was retrieved from a study of blood T cell repertoires in COVID-19. Study-level information: Spain, Italy and the United States supplied samples that represented acute and convalescent COVID-19. Sample material is recorded as cDNA or gDNA derived from T cells, B-cell-depleted T cells, or PBMCs.

Original analysis: Nucleated cell counts were estimated from reference gene primer amplification. Method: immunoSEQ multiplex PCR; TCRdb's copy keeps in-frame clones and lacks some. The DNA was the basis for D and trimming; V, J and clone size are from that table. The sample yields nearly 300,000 clones, approximately 84% seen once. The CDR3 is made up of 16 amino acids. Trimming removed 7 bases from V and 5 bases from J, with 20 bases in between. Per the germline V gene, CDR1 is SNHLY and CDR2 is FYNNEI. The sequence was obtained from a human donor with COVID-19, enrolled during active disease. The donor label of this sample is uncertain. The specimen was peripheral blood. The rearrangement uses TRBV2 and TRBJ2-2; D perhaps matches TRBD1 (5 bases). The CDR3 coding sequence is TGTGCCAGCACCCCGAACCGACAGACGGGTACCGGGGAGCTGTTTTTT. Protein: CASTPNRQTGTGELFF.